The rows below give T cell receptor beta chains drawn from one sample of a study of STAT3 mutations in large granular lymphocyte leukemia. The repertoire was sequenced with immunoSEQ multiplex PCR; TCRdb's copy has only in-frame clones and lacks some. The data show 20,000 or so clones, with about 90% seen just once and 45% held by the top ten. The source material was peripheral blood mononuclear cells. The receptors stem from a man aged 60 to 69 with T-cell large granular lymphocyte leukemia. Some clones in this sample may be carry-over from other donors' samples. Each CDR3 is given with its conserved first and last residue. The D gene is left open where the match is weak. Clone size is stated in some rows and not others, as once, few, many or a class when expanded.

d_gene: -
v_gene: TRBV4-1
j_gene: TRBJ1-2
abundance: -
CDR3aa: CASSHIYLRGAANYGYTF
CDR3nt: TGCGCCAGCAGCCATATTTATCTCCGGGGAGCAGCTAACTATGGCTACACCTTC

d_gene: -
v_gene: TRBV13
j_gene: TRBJ2-7
abundance: -
CDR3aa: CASSLARVAYEQYF
CDR3nt: TGTGCCAGCAGCTTAGCCAGGGTGGCCTACGAGCAGTACTTC

d_gene: TRBD1
v_gene: TRBV28
j_gene: TRBJ2-3
abundance: -
CDR3aa: CASIHRTGDRTDTQYF
CDR3nt: TGTGCCAGCATCCACCGGACAGGGGATCGCACAGATACGCAGTATTTT

d_gene: TRBD2
v_gene: TRBV6-6
j_gene: TRBJ2-7
abundance: -
CDR3aa: CASSFNGRLGEQYF
CDR3nt: TGTGCCAGCAGTTTTAACGGGAGGCTGGGTGAGCAGTACTTC

d_gene: -
v_gene: TRBV30
j_gene: TRBJ2-4
abundance: -
CDR3aa: CAWSVPAALAKNIQYF
CDR3nt: TGTGCCTGGAGTGTACCAGCGGCACTAGCCAAAAACATTCAGTACTTC

d_gene: -
v_gene: TRBV9
j_gene: TRBJ2-5
abundance: -
CDR3aa: CASSVDPDQTQYF
CDR3nt: TGTGCCAGCAGCGTAGATCCAGACCAGACCCAGTACTTC

d_gene: -
v_gene: TRBV29-1
j_gene: TRBJ1-1
abundance: -
CDR3aa: CSVGGGGTEAFF
CDR3nt: TGCAGCGTCGGAGGTGGGGGAACTGAAGCTTTCTTT

d_gene: -
v_gene: TRBV7-9
j_gene: TRBJ1-3
abundance: -
CDR3aa: CASSLGTGNTIYF
CDR3nt: TGTGCCAGCAGCTTAGGGACGGGAAACACCATATATTTT

d_gene: TRBD1
v_gene: TRBV29-1
j_gene: TRBJ2-3
abundance: -
CDR3aa: CSVEGGQGVDTQYF
CDR3nt: TGCAGCGTTGAAGGGGGACAGGGGGTGGATACGCAGTATTTT

d_gene: -
v_gene: TRBV29-1
j_gene: TRBJ2-6
abundance: once
CDR3aa: CSAEGGANVLTF
CDR3nt: TGCAGCGCCGAAGGTGGGGCCAACGTCCTGACTTTC

d_gene: TRBD1
v_gene: TRBV18
j_gene: TRBJ2-1
abundance: -
CDR3aa: CASSYDRGEQFF
CDR3nt: TGTGCCAGCTCTTATGACAGGGGTGAGCAGTTCTTC

d_gene: TRBD1
v_gene: TRBV7-2
j_gene: TRBJ1-2
abundance: -
CDR3aa: CASSPDRVGGYTF
CDR3nt: TGTGCCAGCAGTCCGGACAGGGTTGGGGGCTACACCTTC

d_gene: TRBD1
v_gene: TRBV6-5
j_gene: TRBJ2-2
abundance: -
CDR3aa: CASRRDSVSGELFF
CDR3nt: TGTGCCAGCAGGAGGGACAGCGTTTCCGGGGAGCTGTTTTTT

d_gene: TRBD2
v_gene: TRBV5-1
j_gene: TRBJ2-1
abundance: -
CDR3aa: CASSLLSSGRAGLDEQFF
CDR3nt: TGCGCCAGCAGCCTATTATCTAGCGGGAGGGCCGGGTTGGATGAGCAGTTCTTC

d_gene: -
v_gene: TRBV27
j_gene: TRBJ1-2
abundance: -
CDR3aa: CASSFGRLNGYTF
CDR3nt: TGTGCCAGCAGTTTCGGACGACTCAATGGCTACACCTTC

d_gene: -
v_gene: TRBV5-1
j_gene: TRBJ1-4
abundance: -
CDR3aa: CASSFAEGGSNEKLFF
CDR3nt: TGCGCCAGCAGCTTCGCTGAGGGGGGTTCTAATGAAAAACTGTTTTTT

d_gene: TRBD2
v_gene: TRBV5-5
j_gene: TRBJ2-3
abundance: -
CDR3aa: CASSLATSGLGGWQYF
CDR3nt: TGTGCCAGCAGCTTGGCCACTAGCGGCCTTGGAGGCTGGCAGTATTTT

d_gene: -
v_gene: TRBV7-8
j_gene: TRBJ1-4
abundance: -
CDR3aa: CASSSQPANEKLFF
CDR3nt: TGTGCCAGCAGCTCCCAACCGGCTAATGAAAAACTGTTTTTT

d_gene: -
v_gene: TRBV7-8
j_gene: TRBJ2-5
abundance: -
CDR3aa: CASIPTDSQETQYF
CDR3nt: TGTGCCAGCATACCGACTGACAGTCAAGAGACCCAGTACTTC

d_gene: -
v_gene: TRBV6-5
j_gene: TRBJ1-6
abundance: -
CDR3aa: CASNGQGKNSPLHF
CDR3nt: TGTGCCAGCAACGGGCAGGGGAAGAATTCACCCCTCCACTTT

d_gene: -
v_gene: TRBV25-1
j_gene: TRBJ2-7
abundance: -
CDR3aa: CASSSGVYEQYF
CDR3nt: TGTGCCAGCAGTTCGGGGGTCTACGAGCAGTACTTC

d_gene: -
v_gene: TRBV29-1
j_gene: TRBJ2-1
abundance: -
CDR3aa: CSVVGHPQLNEQFF
CDR3nt: TGCAGCGTCGTGGGACACCCCCAGCTCAATGAGCAGTTCTTC

d_gene: TRBD1
v_gene: TRBV5-8
j_gene: TRBJ1-5
abundance: -
CDR3aa: CASSWGTGSQPQHF
CDR3nt: TGTGCCAGCAGCTGGGGGACAGGGTCTCAGCCCCAGCATTTT

d_gene: TRBD2
v_gene: TRBV6-6
j_gene: TRBJ2-3
abundance: -
CDR3aa: CASSTGTSGAQDF
CDR3nt: TGTGCCAGCAGTACCGGGACTAGCGGGGCCCAGGATTTT

d_gene: -
v_gene: TRBV29-1
j_gene: TRBJ2-6
abundance: -
CDR3aa: CSVRAGGSGANVLTF
CDR3nt: TGCAGCGTCCGGGCAGGGGGGTCTGGGGCCAACGTCCTGACTTTC

d_gene: -
v_gene: TRBV27
j_gene: TRBJ2-7
abundance: once
CDR3aa: CASSRGYEQYF
CDR3nt: TGTGCCAGCAGTAGGGGGTACGAGCAGTACTTC

d_gene: -
v_gene: TRBV4-2
j_gene: TRBJ2-7
abundance: once
CDR3aa: CASSQEVRGGYEQYF
CDR3nt: TGTGCCAGCAGCCAAGAAGTCCGGGGAGGCTACGAGCAGTACTTC

d_gene: -
v_gene: TRBV13
j_gene: TRBJ2-2
abundance: -
CDR3aa: CASSLGLATQRNTGELFF
CDR3nt: TGTGCCAGCAGCTTAGGCCTAGCCACCCAAAGGAACACCGGGGAGCTGTTTTTT

d_gene: TRBD2
v_gene: TRBV5-1
j_gene: TRBJ2-7
abundance: -
CDR3aa: CASAPGGAASSYEQYF
CDR3nt: TGCGCCAGCGCCCCCGGGGGGGCGGCCAGCTCCTACGAGCAGTACTTC

d_gene: TRBD1
v_gene: TRBV29-1
j_gene: TRBJ2-7
abundance: -
CDR3aa: CSVRRQGPYEQYF
CDR3nt: TGCAGCGTTAGGCGACAGGGGCCCTACGAGCAGTACTTC

d_gene: -
v_gene: TRBV23-1
j_gene: TRBJ2-7
abundance: -
CDR3aa: CASSRISYEQYF
CDR3nt: TGCGCCAGCAGTAGGATATCCTACGAGCAGTACTTC

d_gene: TRBD2
v_gene: TRBV19
j_gene: TRBJ2-3
abundance: -
CDR3aa: CASKTSGANTQYF
CDR3nt: TGTGCCAGTAAAACTAGCGGGGCCAATACGCAGTATTTT

d_gene: -
v_gene: TRBV18
j_gene: TRBJ1-1
abundance: -
CDR3aa: CASRRESTEAFF
CDR3nt: TGTGCCAGCCGGCGGGAGAGCACTGAAGCTTTCTTT

d_gene: -
v_gene: TRBV5-1
j_gene: TRBJ2-5
abundance: -
CDR3aa: CASSLAAQYQETQYF
CDR3nt: TGCGCCAGCAGCTTGGCCGCACAGTACCAAGAGACCCAGTACTTC

d_gene: TRBD2
v_gene: TRBV6-8
j_gene: TRBJ2-3
abundance: few
CDR3aa: CASLAGGGGDTQYF
CDR3nt: TGTGCCAGCCTAGCGGGAGGGGGGGGAGATACGCAGTATTTT

d_gene: -
v_gene: TRBV9
j_gene: TRBJ2-7
abundance: -
CDR3aa: CASSVGAGKSYEQYF
CDR3nt: TGTGCCAGCAGCGTAGGGGCAGGGAAAAGCTACGAGCAGTACTTC

d_gene: -
v_gene: TRBV7-9
j_gene: TRBJ2-3
abundance: few
CDR3aa: CASSFSTSTDTQYF
CDR3nt: TGTGCCAGCAGCTTCAGCACTAGCACAGATACGCAGTATTTT

d_gene: -
v_gene: TRBV5-1
j_gene: TRBJ2-2
abundance: -
CDR3aa: CASSVTGAPRAGELFF
CDR3nt: TGCGCCAGCAGCGTTACAGGAGCCCCAAGGGCCGGGGAGCTGTTTTTT